This T cell receptor beta chain was recorded in a study of T cells after yellow fever vaccination. The study, taken as a whole, reports: Though it reached lower strength, the secondary response hit its peak faster, day 5 versus 15.

This clonotype was seen only a few times. What it binds is not known. A process of 5'RACE template switching, which added a universal primer site and UMIs, was used to make TCR cDNA. TCRdb called the 5' RACE reads again in MiXCR, with one record for every CDR3 protein. The sample has some 600,000 distinct CDR3 sequences; 17% are singletons. This CDR3 comprises 16 residues. The V gene lost 0 bases and the J gene lost 0 bases, with 10 bases spanning the gap. The V gene's germline CDR1 is SGHDT and CDR2 YYEEEE. The TCR sequence derives from a man aged 18 to 35 who received the YFV17D yellow fever vaccine. Sequenced material: PBMCs, taken around 5 days after the first yellow fever vaccination. The V call is TRBV5-6, the J call TRBJ1-5; D is uncertain. The CDR3 sequence is CASSLGVGLSNQPQHF. The CDR3 nucleotides are TGTGCCAGCAGCTTGGGAGTGGGTCTTAGCAATCAGCCCCAGCATTTT.